Listed below are T cell receptor beta chains from one sample, sequenced in a study of T-cell memory formation after mild COVID-19. TCRdb reanalysed the 5' RACE reads using MiXCR and keeps one entry per CDR3 protein. The sample consists of roughly 40,000 distinct CDR3 sequences, 7.3% of them appearing once. Sequenced sample: PBMCs or a T cell subset sorted from them (not recorded which). Receptors originate from a man between 18 and 35 years old who had mild COVID-19 (a few samples of this study predate the infection). Cell type and time point are not known. Both conserved end residues are trimmed from each CDR3. Clone size is not always given. Where it is, it says once, few, many or a class for expanded clones.

clone size: many; V gene: TRBV27; CDR3 protein: ASSRQGENIQY
clone size: many; V gene: TRBV7-9; CDR3 protein: ASSLYQETQY
clone size: few; V gene: TRBV7-2; CDR3 protein: ASSLEFGMGETQY
clone size: many; V gene: TRBV4-3; CDR3 protein: ASSHGARDADTQY
clone size: NA; V gene: TRBV11-1; CDR3 protein: ASSPIPHTTDTQY
clone size: many; V gene: TRBV7-8; CDR3 protein: ASSQGDTQY
clone size: few; V gene: TRBV11-1; CDR3 protein: ASSSGRLYQETQY
clone size: NA; V gene: TRBV4-1; CDR3 protein: ASSQQGLRQGDYGYT
clone size: NA; V gene: TRBV3-1; CDR3 protein: ASSQEVLAGSVQF
clone size: NA; V gene: TRBV5-1; CDR3 protein: ASRYRTGANVLT
clone size: few; V gene: TRBV29-1; CDR3 protein: SGGRFPLNTEAF
clone size: NA; V gene: TRBV18; CDR3 protein: ASSRGGDSGANVLT
clone size: few; V gene: TRBV2; CDR3 protein: ASSERTKYRF
clone size: NA; V gene: TRBV7-2; CDR3 protein: ASSFRLAESNEQF
clone size: few; V gene: TRBV7-9; CDR3 protein: ASSSRPGTGQY
clone size: few; V gene: TRBV29-1; CDR3 protein: SVEGPVGGAGSYNEQF
clone size: many; V gene: TRBV7-2; CDR3 protein: ASSPNRGQNTGELF
clone size: many; V gene: TRBV12-3/TRBV12-4; CDR3 protein: ASSQDTYNSPLH
clone size: many; V gene: TRBV4-1; CDR3 protein: ASSQVPEGELF
clone size: NA; V gene: TRBV2; CDR3 protein: ATQGGTGSIQY
clone size: many; V gene: TRBV7-2; CDR3 protein: ASSSRGSGGTSSYNEQF
clone size: few; V gene: TRBV5-4; CDR3 protein: ASSSGTEVSYGYT
clone size: many; V gene: TRBV25-1; CDR3 protein: ASRDSSRETQY
clone size: few; V gene: TRBV5-1; CDR3 protein: ASSQQGDGTEAF
clone size: few; V gene: TRBV9; CDR3 protein: ASSDRYRGLHEKLF
clone size: few; V gene: TRBV10-3; CDR3 protein: AIRGRTDYGYT